A selection of T cell receptor beta chains follows, all from one sample in a study of identical twins. From the 5' RACE reads, TCRdb called clonotypes with MiXCR, one entry per CDR3 protein. The repertoire consists of roughly 240,000 distinct CDR3 sequences, with approximately 7% occurring once and the leading ten covering 3.5% to 4%. These same data were also listed under a study on yellow fever vaccine responses in identical twins.

The sequenced material came from memory (CD45RO+) T cells sorted from blood. These TCRs come from a woman in her late teens or twenties in good health. CDR3s include the opening cysteine and the closing phenylalanine or tryptophan. Fields, in order: D gene, J gene, clone size, CDR3 length, V gene, CDR3 protein, CDR3 DNA. The D gene is left open where the match is weak. Clone size is not always given. Where it is, it says once, few, many or a class for expanded clones.

d_call: TRBD2
j_call: TRBJ2-1
clone_size: -
cdr3_length: 13
v_call: TRBV29-1
cdr3_aa: CSAGGSSYNEQFF
cdr3_nt: TGCAGCGCGGGCGGGAGCTCCTACAATGAGCAGTTCTTC

d_call: TRBD1
j_call: TRBJ1-2
clone_size: -
cdr3_length: 15
v_call: TRBV28
cdr3_aa: CASSLGDRAINGYTF
cdr3_nt: TGTGCCAGCAGTTTAGGAGACAGGGCGATAAATGGCTACACCTTC

d_call: -
j_call: TRBJ1-2
clone_size: many
cdr3_length: 15
v_call: TRBV20-1
cdr3_aa: CSATQNPTGGYGYTF
cdr3_nt: TGCAGTGCTACTCAAAACCCGACAGGCGGCTATGGCTACACCTTC

d_call: -
j_call: TRBJ1-1
clone_size: many
cdr3_length: 15
v_call: TRBV5-1
cdr3_aa: CASSLSQGMNTEAFF
cdr3_nt: TGCGCCAGCAGCTTGAGTCAGGGGATGAACACTGAAGCTTTCTTT

d_call: -
j_call: TRBJ1-2
clone_size: few
cdr3_length: 13
v_call: TRBV6-1
cdr3_aa: CASSDILTALYTF
cdr3_nt: TGTGCCAGCAGTGATATATTAACTGCTCTCTACACCTTC

d_call: TRBD2
j_call: TRBJ2-1
clone_size: -
cdr3_length: 16
v_call: TRBV5-1
cdr3_aa: CASSPGGLALYNEQFF
cdr3_nt: TGCGCCAGCAGCCCCGGGGGACTAGCGTTGTACAATGAGCAGTTCTTC

d_call: TRBD2
j_call: TRBJ2-3
clone_size: -
cdr3_length: 17
v_call: TRBV7-8
cdr3_aa: CASSLQLSGRGTDTQYF
cdr3_nt: TGTGCCAGCAGCTTACAACTTAGCGGGAGAGGCACAGATACGCAGTATTTT

d_call: -
j_call: TRBJ1-2
clone_size: many
cdr3_length: 14
v_call: TRBV6-5
cdr3_aa: CASSYPGDGGGYTF
cdr3_nt: TGTGCCAGCAGTTACCCAGGCGACGGGGGTGGCTACACCTTC

d_call: -
j_call: TRBJ1-1
clone_size: -
cdr3_length: 14
v_call: TRBV27
cdr3_aa: CASSPSGYLVEAFF
cdr3_nt: TGTGCCAGCAGTCCGTCCGGGTATCTCGTTGAAGCTTTCTTT

d_call: TRBD1
j_call: TRBJ1-1
clone_size: many
cdr3_length: 12
v_call: TRBV20-1
cdr3_aa: CSAFRGDTEAFF
cdr3_nt: TGCAGTGCTTTCAGGGGGGACACTGAAGCTTTCTTT

d_call: TRBD1
j_call: TRBJ1-1
clone_size: -
cdr3_length: 13
v_call: TRBV20-1
cdr3_aa: CSAGRTGGTEAFF
cdr3_nt: TGCAGTGCGGGTAGGACAGGGGGCACTGAAGCTTTCTTT

d_call: -
j_call: TRBJ2-1
clone_size: -
cdr3_length: 14
v_call: TRBV6-1
cdr3_aa: CASSEMTEINEQFF
cdr3_nt: TGTGCCAGCAGTGAGATGACAGAGATTAATGAGCAGTTCTTC

d_call: -
j_call: TRBJ2-5
clone_size: many
cdr3_length: 15
v_call: TRBV6-1
cdr3_aa: CASSDTRRGYETQYF
cdr3_nt: TGTGCCAGCAGTGACACCCGCCGGGGATATGAGACCCAGTACTTC

d_call: -
j_call: TRBJ1-4
clone_size: -
cdr3_length: 13
v_call: TRBV5-1
cdr3_aa: CASSLPPDEKLFF
cdr3_nt: TGCGCCAGCAGTTTACCGCCAGATGAAAAACTGTTTTTT

d_call: -
j_call: TRBJ1-1
clone_size: many
cdr3_length: 11
v_call: TRBV13
cdr3_aa: CASSLVSEAFF
cdr3_nt: TGTGCCAGCAGCTTAGTTTCCGAAGCTTTCTTT

d_call: TRBD1
j_call: TRBJ1-1
clone_size: many
cdr3_length: 14
v_call: TRBV7-9
cdr3_aa: CASSYETGQVEAFF
cdr3_nt: TGTGCCAGCAGCTACGAGACCGGACAGGTTGAAGCTTTCTTT

d_call: -
j_call: TRBJ1-1
clone_size: -
cdr3_length: 16
v_call: TRBV6-5
cdr3_aa: CASSYSSQGLGTEAFF
cdr3_nt: TGTGCCAGCAGTTACTCGTCTCAGGGGTTGGGCACTGAAGCTTTCTTT

d_call: TRBD2
j_call: TRBJ2-2
clone_size: few
cdr3_length: 15
v_call: TRBV6-4
cdr3_aa: CASRPLAGHTGELFF
cdr3_nt: TGTGCCAGCAGACCACTAGCGGGGCACACCGGGGAGCTGTTTTTT

d_call: -
j_call: TRBJ2-5
clone_size: -
cdr3_length: 13
v_call: TRBV20-1
cdr3_aa: CSATAGTPETQYF
cdr3_nt: TGCAGTGCTACAGCCGGGACACCAGAGACCCAGTACTTC

d_call: -
j_call: TRBJ1-4
clone_size: -
cdr3_length: 16
v_call: TRBV7-8
cdr3_aa: CASSPRPGSTNEKLFF
cdr3_nt: TGTGCCAGCAGCCCCAGGCCCGGATCAACTAATGAAAAACTGTTTTTT

d_call: -
j_call: TRBJ1-1
clone_size: few
cdr3_length: 13
v_call: TRBV6-1
cdr3_aa: CASSEGPGGTAFF
cdr3_nt: TGTGCCAGCAGTGAAGGACCGGGGGGGACGGCTTTCTTT

d_call: -
j_call: TRBJ2-3
clone_size: many
cdr3_length: 14
v_call: TRBV29-1
cdr3_aa: CSVLTAMSTDTQYF
cdr3_nt: TGCAGCGTTCTGACTGCCATGAGCACAGATACGCAGTATTTT

d_call: -
j_call: TRBJ2-1
clone_size: -
cdr3_length: 13
v_call: TRBV20-1
cdr3_aa: CSARLPGATEQFF
cdr3_nt: TGCAGTGCTAGATTGCCGGGAGCGACTGAGCAGTTCTTC

d_call: TRBD1
j_call: TRBJ1-1
clone_size: many
cdr3_length: 17
v_call: TRBV11-2
cdr3_aa: CASSLAGTGGRWAEAFF
cdr3_nt: TGTGCCAGCAGCTTAGCCGGGACAGGGGGTCGCTGGGCTGAAGCTTTCTTT

d_call: -
j_call: TRBJ2-3
clone_size: -
cdr3_length: 15
v_call: TRBV11-2
cdr3_aa: CASSLLGSGLDTQYF
cdr3_nt: TGTGCCAGCAGCTTACTCGGGTCGGGATTAGATACGCAGTATTTT

d_call: TRBD1
j_call: TRBJ2-5
clone_size: -
cdr3_length: 15
v_call: TRBV4-2
cdr3_aa: CASSQVYGTGATQYF
cdr3_nt: TGTGCCAGCAGCCAAGTTTACGGGACAGGGGCCACCCAGTACTTC

d_call: -
j_call: TRBJ1-2
clone_size: many
cdr3_length: 15
v_call: TRBV7-9
cdr3_aa: CASSIQEPPGYGYTF
cdr3_nt: TGTGCCAGCAGCATACAGGAGCCGCCCGGCTATGGCTACACCTTC

d_call: -
j_call: TRBJ1-5
clone_size: -
cdr3_length: 13
v_call: TRBV20-1
cdr3_aa: CSAQGYSNQPQHF
cdr3_nt: TGCAGTGCGCAGGGCTATAGCAATCAGCCCCAGCATTTT

d_call: -
j_call: TRBJ2-7
clone_size: many
cdr3_length: 13
v_call: TRBV29-1
cdr3_aa: CSVFERAWGEQYF
cdr3_nt: TGCAGCGTTTTTGAAAGGGCCTGGGGCGAGCAGTACTTC

d_call: -
j_call: TRBJ2-3
clone_size: -
cdr3_length: 15
v_call: TRBV2
cdr3_aa: CASSAEGPRTDTQYF
cdr3_nt: TGTGCCAGCAGCGCGGAGGGGCCTCGCACAGATACGCAGTATTTT

d_call: TRBD1
j_call: TRBJ2-7
clone_size: once
cdr3_length: 15
v_call: TRBV6-1
cdr3_aa: CASSPSRDRAYEQYF
cdr3_nt: TGTGCCAGCAGTCCCTCCCGGGACAGGGCCTACGAGCAGTACTTC

d_call: TRBD2
j_call: TRBJ2-5
clone_size: -
cdr3_length: 16
v_call: TRBV7-2
cdr3_aa: CASSLALSGGMETQYF
cdr3_nt: TGTGCCAGCAGCTTAGCGCTCTCGGGAGGGATGGAGACCCAGTACTTC

d_call: TRBD1
j_call: TRBJ1-4
clone_size: -
cdr3_length: 17
v_call: TRBV7-8
cdr3_aa: CASSLAGGVGTNEKLFF
cdr3_nt: TGTGCCAGCAGCTTAGCAGGGGGCGTAGGCACTAATGAAAAACTGTTTTTT

d_call: -
j_call: TRBJ2-7
clone_size: few
cdr3_length: 15
v_call: TRBV28
cdr3_aa: CASRGGASLVDEQYF
cdr3_nt: TGTGCCAGCCGTGGGGGAGCATCTCTCGTGGACGAGCAGTACTTC

d_call: TRBD2
j_call: TRBJ2-3
clone_size: -
cdr3_length: 16
v_call: TRBV7-3
cdr3_aa: CASSSPLAGGTDTQYF
cdr3_nt: TGTGCCAGCAGCTCCCCCCTAGCGGGAGGGACAGATACGCAGTATTTT

d_call: TRBD2
j_call: TRBJ2-5
clone_size: -
cdr3_length: 15
v_call: TRBV12-3/TRBV12-4
cdr3_aa: CASSFTTSAQETQYF
cdr3_nt: TGTGCCAGCAGTTTCACCACTAGCGCACAAGAGACCCAGTACTTC

d_call: -
j_call: TRBJ1-1
clone_size: many
cdr3_length: 12
v_call: TRBV20-1
cdr3_aa: CSADHRDTEAFF
cdr3_nt: TGCAGTGCAGATCACAGGGACACTGAAGCTTTCTTT

d_call: TRBD1
j_call: TRBJ1-5
clone_size: many
cdr3_length: 15
v_call: TRBV25-1
cdr3_aa: CASSESGQGGQPQHF
cdr3_nt: TGTGCCAGCAGTGAATCAGGACAGGGGGGACAGCCCCAGCATTTT

d_call: -
j_call: TRBJ2-3
clone_size: many
cdr3_length: 12
v_call: TRBV20-1
cdr3_aa: CSAGQNTDTQYF
cdr3_nt: TGCAGTGCTGGACAGAACACAGATACGCAGTATTTT

d_call: -
j_call: TRBJ2-1
clone_size: few
cdr3_length: 16
v_call: TRBV24-1
cdr3_aa: CATSGPGPASYNEQFF
cdr3_nt: TGTGCCACCAGTGGACCAGGGCCAGCATCCTACAATGAGCAGTTCTTC

d_call: -
j_call: TRBJ2-1
clone_size: many
cdr3_length: 15
v_call: TRBV7-3
cdr3_aa: CASSLLATMYNEQFF
cdr3_nt: TGTGCCAGCAGCTTACTAGCGACGATGTACAATGAGCAGTTCTTC

d_call: -
j_call: TRBJ1-1
clone_size: few
cdr3_length: 12
v_call: TRBV18
cdr3_aa: CASSPGLGEAFF
cdr3_nt: TGTGCCAGCTCACCAGGGTTGGGAGAAGCTTTCTTT

d_call: TRBD1
j_call: TRBJ2-2
clone_size: few
cdr3_length: 13
v_call: TRBV10-1
cdr3_aa: CASSMTGPGELFF
cdr3_nt: TGCGCCAGCAGTATGACAGGGCCCGGGGAGCTGTTTTTT

d_call: TRBD2
j_call: TRBJ2-1
clone_size: -
cdr3_length: 16
v_call: TRBV10-3
cdr3_aa: CAIRAMSGGSVREQFF
cdr3_nt: TGTGCCATCAGGGCCATGAGTGGCGGGAGCGTTCGGGAGCAGTTCTTC

d_call: TRBD2
j_call: TRBJ2-1
clone_size: many
cdr3_length: 14
v_call: TRBV12-3/TRBV12-4
cdr3_aa: CASSRGGPGNEQFF
cdr3_nt: TGTGCCAGCAGTCGGGGAGGGCCGGGGAATGAGCAGTTCTTC

d_call: TRBD2
j_call: TRBJ2-1
clone_size: few
cdr3_length: 16
v_call: TRBV20-1
cdr3_aa: CSARDPPSGDYNEQFF
cdr3_nt: TGCAGTGCTAGAGATCCCCCTAGCGGGGACTACAATGAGCAGTTCTTC

d_call: -
j_call: TRBJ2-2
clone_size: -
cdr3_length: 12
v_call: TRBV12-3/TRBV12-4
cdr3_aa: CASGGNTGELFF
cdr3_nt: TGTGCCAGCGGGGGGAACACCGGGGAGCTGTTTTTT

d_call: TRBD1
j_call: TRBJ2-7
clone_size: -
cdr3_length: 15
v_call: TRBV18
cdr3_aa: CASSPGTGKFGEQYF
cdr3_nt: TGTGCCAGCTCGCCGGGGACAGGGAAATTTGGTGAGCAGTACTTC

d_call: TRBD1
j_call: TRBJ1-5
clone_size: many
cdr3_length: 18
v_call: TRBV20-1
cdr3_aa: CSARDRPGRGFGNQPQHF
cdr3_nt: TGCAGTGCTAGAGACCGCCCGGGCAGGGGGTTTGGCAATCAGCCCCAGCATTTT

d_call: -
j_call: TRBJ2-7
clone_size: -
cdr3_length: 17
v_call: TRBV10-3
cdr3_aa: CAISELALTEAVYEQYF
cdr3_nt: TGTGCCATCAGTGAGTTGGCCCTGACAGAAGCAGTCTACGAGCAGTACTTC

d_call: -
j_call: TRBJ2-1
clone_size: -
cdr3_length: 17
v_call: TRBV28
cdr3_aa: CASSPSSGSRNHNEQFF
cdr3_nt: TGTGCCAGCAGTCCCAGTAGCGGTTCCCGCAATCACAATGAGCAGTTCTTC

d_call: TRBD2
j_call: TRBJ2-1
clone_size: few
cdr3_length: 15
v_call: TRBV7-8
cdr3_aa: CASSLESSGAGEQFF
cdr3_nt: TGTGCCAGCAGCTTAGAGTCTAGCGGGGCAGGTGAGCAGTTCTTC

d_call: -
j_call: TRBJ1-2
clone_size: once
cdr3_length: 12
v_call: TRBV20-1
cdr3_aa: CSASMTNYGYIF
cdr3_nt: TGCAGTGCTAGTATGACTAACTATGGCTACATCTTC

d_call: TRBD2
j_call: TRBJ2-3
clone_size: -
cdr3_length: 19
v_call: TRBV9
cdr3_aa: CASSVATPTAGVPTDTQYF
cdr3_nt: TGTGCCAGCAGCGTAGCTACCCCCACGGCGGGGGTCCCCACAGATACGCAGTATTTT